The present TCR beta chain was sequenced within a study of CD8+ T cells in alopecia areata. Stated treatment: oral pan-JAK inhibitor, 5-10 mg twice daily. TCR sequencing used cDNA made by reverse transcription of extracted RNA. The assay was immunoSEQ multiplex PCR, and TCRdb's table has in-frame clones only and misses some. This repertoire shows about 250,000 clones, about three fifths found once; its top ten account for more than 0.85%. As for this clone: Its antigen is currently unknown.

The CDR3 sequence is 12 residues long. Germline CDR1 reads GTSNPN; CDR2 reads SVGIG (reference sequence). The V end was cut by 0 bases, the J end by 5 bases, with 7 bases between. Study results and caveats: Many expanded lesional clones persisted in scalp and blood during tofacitinib treatment. Among patients, TCR sharing was less clear than in mice, a difference possibly due in part to HLA diversity in the patient population.

The J gene is TRBJ1-1, the V gene TRBV30; no definite D call. The sequence derives from a human donor with alopecia areata. The sample consisted of CD4+ T cells sorted from blood, taken between weeks 51 and 52, from a patient treated with tofacitinib. The CDR3: CAWSVRVTEAFF. The CDR3 DNA follows: TGTGCCTGGAGTGTACGAGTAACTGAAGCTTTCTTT.